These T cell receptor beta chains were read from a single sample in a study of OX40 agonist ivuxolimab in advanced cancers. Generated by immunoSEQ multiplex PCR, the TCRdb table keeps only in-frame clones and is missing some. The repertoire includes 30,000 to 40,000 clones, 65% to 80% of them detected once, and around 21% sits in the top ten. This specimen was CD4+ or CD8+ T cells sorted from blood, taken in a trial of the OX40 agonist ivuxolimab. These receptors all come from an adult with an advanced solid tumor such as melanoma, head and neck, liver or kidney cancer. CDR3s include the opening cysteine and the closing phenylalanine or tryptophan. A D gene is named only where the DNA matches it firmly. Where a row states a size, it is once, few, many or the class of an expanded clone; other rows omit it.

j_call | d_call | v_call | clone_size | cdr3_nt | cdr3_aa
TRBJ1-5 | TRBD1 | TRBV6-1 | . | TGTGCCAGCAGTGCAGACGGACAGGGCGGGCAGCCCCAGCATTTT | CASSADGQGGQPQHF
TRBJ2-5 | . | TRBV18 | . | TGTGCCAGCTCACCACCTAGCAAAAACCAAGAGACCCAGTACTTC | CASSPPSKNQETQYF
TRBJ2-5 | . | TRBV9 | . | TGTGCCAGCAGCGTAGAAGGAAGGGAGACCCAGTACTTC | CASSVEGRETQYF
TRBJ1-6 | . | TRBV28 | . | TGTGCCAGCAGGGGACACGATAATTCACCCCTCCACTTT | CASRGHDNSPLHF
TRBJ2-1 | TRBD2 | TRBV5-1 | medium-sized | TGCGCCAGCAGCTTGAGCGGGGGGGCCAACAATGAGCAGTTCTTC | CASSLSGGANNEQFF
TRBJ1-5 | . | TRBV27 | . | TGTGCCAGCAGCTCCAGCGTTGTGAGGCAGCCCCAGCATTTT | CASSSSVVRQPQHF
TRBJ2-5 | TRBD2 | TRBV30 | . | TGTGCCTGGAGCCGAGCGGGGGCGTACCAAGAGACCCAGTACTTC | CAWSRAGAYQETQYF
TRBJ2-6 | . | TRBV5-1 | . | TGCGCCAGCAGCTTGGAGGTCGGGGCCAACGTCCTGACTTTC | CASSLEVGANVLTF
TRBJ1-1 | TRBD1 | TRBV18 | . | TGTGCCAGCTCACCTCCGGGACAGGGTCAGTCTGAAGCTTTCTTT | CASSPPGQGQSEAFF
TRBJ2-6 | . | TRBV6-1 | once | TGTGCCAGCAGTGAATTAGTGGGGAAAAGGGGGGCCAACGTCCTGACTTTC | CASSELVGKRGANVLTF
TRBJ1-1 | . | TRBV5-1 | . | TGCGCCAGCAGCTTGGATAAGGACGGGGGGTCCACTGAAGCTTTCTTT | CASSLDKDGGSTEAFF
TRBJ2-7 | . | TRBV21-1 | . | TGTGCCAGCAGCAGATCGGTATCAAGGGACGAGCAGTACTTC | CASSRSVSRDEQYF
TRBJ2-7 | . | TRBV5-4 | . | TGTGCCAGCAGCTTGAAGGGCTCCTACGAGCAGTACTTC | CASSLKGSYEQYF
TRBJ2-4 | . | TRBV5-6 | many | TGTGCCAGCAGCTTAGTACTAGCCAAAAACATTCAGTACTTC | CASSLVLAKNIQYF
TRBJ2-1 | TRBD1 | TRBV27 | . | TGTGCCAGCAGCAACGGACAGGGGTGGGATGAGCAGTTCTTC | CASSNGQGWDEQFF
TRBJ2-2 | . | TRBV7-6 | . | TGTGCCAGCAGCCAGAAGAACACCGGGGAGCTGTTTTTT | CASSQKNTGELFF
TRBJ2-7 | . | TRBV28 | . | TGTGCCAGCAGCCAAAATGGGCTTCTGAGCTCCTACGAGCAGTACTTC | CASSQNGLLSSYEQYF
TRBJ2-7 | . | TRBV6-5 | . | TGTGCCAGCGCACCCGCCGGCAGCTTCTACGAGCAGTACTTC | CASAPAGSFYEQYF
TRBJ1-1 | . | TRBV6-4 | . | TGTGCCAGCAGCGAGATAATGAACACTGAAGCTTTCTTT | CASSEIMNTEAFF
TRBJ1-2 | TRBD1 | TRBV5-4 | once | TGTGCCAGCAGCTCGGACAGGGGTTGGGGCTACACCTTC | CASSSDRGWGYTF
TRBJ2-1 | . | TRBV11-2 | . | TGTGCCAGCAGCTTAATATTAACTTTCGATGAGCAGTTCTTC | CASSLILTFDEQFF
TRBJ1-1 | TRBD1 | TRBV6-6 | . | TGTGCCAGCAGCCAGACAGGGGCTGAAGCTTTCTTT | CASSQTGAEAFF
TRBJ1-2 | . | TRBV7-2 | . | TGTGCCAGCAGCTCCACGGACTATGGCTACACCTTC | CASSSTDYGYTF
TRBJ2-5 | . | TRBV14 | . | TGTGCCAGCAGCCAACTGGGGAGGAGAGAGACCCAGTACTTC | CASSQLGRRETQYF
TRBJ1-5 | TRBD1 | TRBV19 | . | TGTGCCAGTATAGGGGGCAGGACCTTCAATCAGCCCCAGCATTTT | CASIGGRTFNQPQHF
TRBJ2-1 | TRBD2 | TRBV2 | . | TGTGCCAGCAGTGAAGCGAGTAGCGGGGGGGCCGGGGAGCAGTTCTTC | CASSEASSGGAGEQFF
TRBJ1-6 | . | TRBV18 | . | TGTGCCAGCATATTTCGGGGCAGGTGGAGAACCCTCCACTTT | CASIFRGRWRTLHF
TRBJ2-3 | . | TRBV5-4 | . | TGTGCCAGCAGCCTGTATCTCAGCACAGATACGCAGTATTTT | CASSLYLSTDTQYF
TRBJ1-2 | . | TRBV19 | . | TGTGCCAGTACCACCGCTATAAACTATGGCTACACCTTC | CASTTAINYGYTF
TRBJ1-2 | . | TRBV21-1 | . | TGTGCCAGCAGCTCAGCGGGACAGGGACATGTGTGGTATGGCTACACCTTC | CASSSAGQGHVWYGYTF
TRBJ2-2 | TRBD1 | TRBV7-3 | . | TGTGCCAGCAGGGGACAGGGAAGCACCGGGGAGCTGTTTTTT | CASRGQGSTGELFF
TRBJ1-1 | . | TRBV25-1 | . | TGTGCCAGCACCCCCCGGCAGAACACTGAAGCTTTCTTT | CASTPRQNTEAFF
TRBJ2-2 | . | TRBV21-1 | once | TGTGCCAGCAGCAAAGCGAGGTACAGTAACACCGGGGAGCTGTTTTTT | CASSKARYSNTGELFF
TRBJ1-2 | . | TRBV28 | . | TGTGCCAGCAGTTACGGCGGACACTATGGCTACACCTTC | CASSYGGHYGYTF
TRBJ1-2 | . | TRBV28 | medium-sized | TGTGCCAGCAGTTTGGTAACCTTGAGGCTGGGAAACTATGGCTACACCTTC | CASSLVTLRLGNYGYTF
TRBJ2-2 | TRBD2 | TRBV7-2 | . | TGTGCCAGCAGCTTAGTGCGGGGGGGACTCACCGGGGAGCTGTTTTTT | CASSLVRGGLTGELFF
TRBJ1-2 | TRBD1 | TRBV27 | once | TGTGCCAGCAGTTTCTCGACAGGGGTGGGAGGCTACACCTTC | CASSFSTGVGGYTF
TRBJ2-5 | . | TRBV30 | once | TGTGCCTGGGACGGAGGGTGGGAGACCCAGTACTTC | CAWDGGWETQYF
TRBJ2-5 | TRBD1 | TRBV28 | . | TGTGCCAGCAGTTTCCAAGGACAGGGGATAGAAGAGACCCAGTACTTC | CASSFQGQGIEETQYF
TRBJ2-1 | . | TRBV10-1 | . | TGCGCCAGCGGTCGGGGCAATGAGCAGTTCTTC | CASGRGNEQFF
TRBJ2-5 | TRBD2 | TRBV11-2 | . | TGTGCCAGCAGCTTAGACCCAGCGGGGGGGGAGACCCAGTACTTC | CASSLDPAGGETQYF
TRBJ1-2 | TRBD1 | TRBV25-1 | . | TGTGCCAGCACGAGACAGGGGGCCCCCTATGGCTACACCTTC | CASTRQGAPYGYTF
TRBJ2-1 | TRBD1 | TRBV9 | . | TGTGCCAGCAGCGTAGGGGACAGGGGGCGCGATGAGCAGTTCTTC | CASSVGDRGRDEQFF
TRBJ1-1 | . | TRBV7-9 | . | TGTGCCAGCAGCCCCAGGGTGGATGCTTTCTTT | CASSPRVDAFF
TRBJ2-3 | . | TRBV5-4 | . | TGTGCCAGCACCCTCACGACTAGTTCAGATACGCAGTATTTT | CASTLTTSSDTQYF
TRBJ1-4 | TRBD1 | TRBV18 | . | TGTGCCAGCTCACCAAGAAGACAGGGGCATGAAAAACTGTTTTTT | CASSPRRQGHEKLFF
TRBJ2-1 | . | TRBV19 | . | TGTGCCAGTAGTATAGGTTCCTGGAATGAGCAGTTCTTC | CASSIGSWNEQFF